What follows are 9 T cell receptor beta chains derived from one specimen sequenced in a study of spatial heterogeneity in lung cancer (dated by TCRdb to 2018 to 2020). Libraries were prepared through 5' RACE. Instrument on record: NextSeq 500. TCRdb's own reprocessing of the public reads used fastp at Q25 and MiXCR and kept productive beta chains. Rows are unified per CDR3 protein, each entry keeping the most common DNA and genes. The sample contains 45,000 to 50,000 distinct CDR3 sequences, 12% of them found a single time. The top ten constitute roughly a third of the sample. Read against the paper, the sample's time point label means: blood at routine non-recurrence follow-up after resection. This specimen was PBMCs, taken at follow-up. The source of these receptors is a male donor with early-stage non-small cell lung cancer.

This clonotype occurred many times. This sequence joins TRBV6-4 and TRBJ2-3; 9 nucleotides align to TRBD2. With 0 bases clipped from V and 5 bases from J, the junction kept 6 bases outside the gene matches. Germline V gene lookup returns CDR1 MRHNA and CDR2 SNTAGT. CDR3 length: 16 residues. The CDR3 nucleotides are TGTGCCAGCAGTGACTCCTCCGCGGGGGGGCAAGATACGCAGTATTTT. Translation: CASSDSSAGGQDTQYF.

The J gene is TRBJ2-7, the V gene TRBV5-4; either TRBD1 or TRBD2 may fit D (6 bases each). Germline CDR1 reads SGHNT; CDR2 reads YYREEE (reference sequence). Trimming pared 3 bases from V and 2 bases from J, leaving 9 bases between. The CDR3 is 13 amino acids. The DNA of the CDR3 is TGTGCCAGCAGCTGGGGGGACACCTACGAGCAGTACTTC. Residues: CASSWGDTYEQYF.

This clonotype was observed a single time. The chain recombines TRBV7-9 with TRBJ2-3; tentatively, D is TRBD2 (6 bases). This CDR3 has 12 amino acids. The germline V gene has CDR1 SEHNR and CDR2 FQNEAQ (reference sequence). Trimming stripped 5 bases from V and 13 bases from J, with 16 bases between. CDR3 protein: CASSPGDRHKYF. The CDR3 DNA is TGTGCCAGCAGCCCGGGGGACCGGCATAAGTATTTT.

This clonotype was counted a few times. V and J are TRBV6-6 and TRBJ2-7; D uncertain. The V gene lost 5 bases and the J gene lost 2 bases, with 7 bases spanning the gap. Germline values: CDR1 MNHNY, CDR2 SVGAGI (reference sequence). There are 12 residues in the CDR3. In DNA form, the CDR3 reads TGTGCCAGCAGTCAAGACACCTACGAGCAGTACTTC. The encoded protein is CASSQDTYEQYF.

Many counts were recorded for this clonotype. The chain employs TRBV11-1 and TRBJ2-7; no definite D call. The length of the CDR3 is 13 residues. The V gene's germline CDR1 is SGHAT and CDR2 FQDESV (reference sequence). Trimming removed 5 bases from V and 6 bases from J, with 14 bases in between. CDR3 bases: TGTGCCAGCAGCCATTCGCTACCCTCCGAGCAGTACTTC. This gives the protein CASSHSLPSEQYF. The whole variable domain, remainder taken from reference TRBV11-1 and TRBJ2-7, is EAEVAQSPRYKITEKSQAVAFWCDPISGHATLYWYRQILGQGPELLVQFQDESVVDDSQLPKDRFSAERLKGVDSTLKIQPAELGDSAMYLCASSHSLPSEQYFGPGTRLTVT.

This clonotype has ten or more counts. The chain has TRBV29-1 and TRBJ2-7, with D possibly matching TRBD1 (7 bases). The CDR3 is 13 residues long. The ends were cut back, 3 bases at V and 3 bases at J, with 12 bases in the middle. Germline CDR1 and CDR2: SQVTM and ANQGSEA. Written as DNA, the CDR3 is TGCAGCGTTGATGGAGGGGGCGGCTACGAGCAGTACTTC. It translates to CSVDGGGGYEQYF.

This clonotype was seen repeatedly, ten times or more. The CDR3 DNA reads TGTGCCTGGAGTGTATTGAGACAGGGGCCCTCGGCCCAGCATTTT. Translating it yields CAWSVLRQGPSAQHF. The chain recombines TRBV30 with TRBJ1-5, with 8 bases lining up with TRBD1. CDR1 and CDR2 (germline): GTSNPN, SVGIG (reference sequence). V was clipped by 0 bases and J by 11 bases; unmatched bases: 12. CDR3 length equals 15 residues. Drawing the rest from reference TRBV30 and TRBJ1-5, the complete variable domain is SQTIHQWPATLVQPVGSPLSLECTVEGTSNPNLYWYRQAAGRGLQLLFYSVGIGQISSEVPQNLSASRPQDRQFILSSKKLLLSDSGFYLCAWSVLRQGPSAQHFGDGTRLSIL.

This clonotype was counted at least ten times. This sequence joins TRBV20-1 and TRBJ2-3, with 15 bases that match TRBD2. This CDR3 is built from 16 residues. V shed 5 bases and J 6 bases; nucleotides not matched to a gene: 9. Germline-derived CDR1 and CDR2 are DFQATT and SNEGSKA (reference sequence). The CDR3 protein is CSAAGLAGGQGDTQYF. The DNA of the CDR3 is TGCAGTGCTGCGGGACTAGCGGGGGGCCAGGGGGATACGCAGTATTTT.

This sequence joins TRBV3-1 and TRBJ2-2; D is uncertain. There are 16 residues in the CDR3. Germline loops: CDR1 LGHDT, CDR2 YNNKEL (reference sequence). V dropped 0 bases and J dropped 1 base, with 9 bases sitting between them. CDR3 coding DNA: TGTGCCAGCAGCCAAGATCCGGCAGGGAACACCGGGGAGCTGTTTTTT. Protein product: CASSQDPAGNTGELFF.